This T cell receptor (beta chain) stems from a study of cytomegalovirus exposure and HLA in healthy donors (dated by TCRdb to the late 2010s). Regarding the study in general: An earlier analysis of approximately 640 of the donors reported 250 to 350 Gb of sequence data and 100 million to 140 million unique TCR beta sequences from about 200 million T cells. An early release covering roughly 600 HLA-typed donors comprised about 290 gigabases of sequencing data and around 85 million unique TCR sequences. Among the roughly 390 genotyped donors, 81% belonged to the genetic ancestry cluster associated with self-reported Caucasian donors. The study aimed to test whether signatures of past pathogen exposure could be identified by cataloging public T cell receptors. The study used immunosequencing to profile the T cell repertoires of 600 to 850 subjects and linked those repertoires to cytomegalovirus serostatus. Besides the first cohort of 666 subjects, a separate validation cohort made up of over a hundred different subjects was used. To predict cytomegalovirus infection status, the study combined high-throughput TCR immunosequencing, statistical association of individual TCRs with disease status, and machine learning. In a later analysis, previously published TCR beta repertoires from more than 500 donors were re-analyzed and high-resolution HLA genotyping was added so that TCR occurrence patterns could be studied. Rather than drawing on any new phenotypic data, the later analysis identified candidate immune exposures from TCR beta sequences and the way those sequences occurred across donors. In an earlier analysis of 587 of the donors, high-throughput TCR beta sequencing was used to judge whether each TCR beta V gene segment behaved as functional or pseudogenic. Donor age, sex, ethnicity and CMV serostatus were compiled together with the repertoire data. In a later genetic analysis, genome-wide SNP genotypes for about three fifths of the roughly 670 donors were used, and that subset was treated as a discovery cohort. Every repertoire in the discovery cohort had been generated on one and the same sequencing platform. HLA typing covered class I and class II loci at four-digit resolution. The number of donors typed differed by locus, with about 629-630 for A, B, C, DRB1 and DQB1, around 500 for DQA1, 600 to 610 for DPA1, and about 450 for DPB1. Several DR-DQ haplotypes were treated as single units for association and clustering because of strong linkage in the cohort. On average, roughly 250,000 unique TCR beta nucleotide sequences were sequenced per donor among about 400 genotyped donors of the cohort, with roughly 18% of those sequences being non-productive.

The library was generated by the immunoSEQ multiplex PCR assay. For the multiplex PCR, a mixture combining 60 forward primers for TCR Vbeta segments and 13 reverse primers for TCR Jbeta segments was used. A multiplex PCR assay on genomic DNA amplified the CDR3 region of rearranged TCR beta genes. Amplified TCR beta libraries were sequenced as 87-base-pair reads on the Illumina HiSeq System. The source study handled its data this way. A later analysis tallied approximately 87 million unique TCR beta chains across the 640 or so repertoires, and about 10 million of those chains were shared by two or more donors. Raw reads were error-corrected and collapsed into unique sequences with a nearest-neighbor algorithm that merged closely related sequences to remove PCR and sequencing errors. Alignment of CDR3 sequences to IMGT reference sequences was used to assign V, D and J gene segments. For a sequence to be retained, a match of at least six nucleotides was required to both a V gene segment and a J gene segment. Rearrangements were called productive when the CDR3 lacked stop codons and stayed in frame with V and J; all others were non-productive. CDR3 was defined according to IMGT convention as the region running from the second conserved V-encoded cysteine to the conserved J-encoded phenylalanine. Sequences without an unambiguous match to a single V gene segment were excluded from the earlier analysis of approximately 600 of the donors. An earlier analysis of approximately 590 of the donors called V segments functional above 56.7% productive rearrangements and segregating when the between-donor standard deviation exceeded 5%. A statistical classification framework was developed to diagnose cytomegalovirus status using the catalog of TCR beta chain sequences. In a later analysis, V and J genes were assigned by comparing TCR nucleotide sequences against IMGT/GENE-DB human TR gene sequences. Using the TCRdist pipeline, a later analysis assigned CDR3 sequences along with most-parsimonious VDJ recombination scenarios. In a later analysis, every TCR beta chain was defined by the combination of its CDR3 amino acid sequence and its V-gene family, and reads without a unique V-gene family were dropped. In a later analysis, several hundred highly shared, low-generation-probability nucleotide sequences were removed to address suspected cross-contamination and a sequencing artifact. In a later analysis, a clonal expansion index for each public chain was calculated from normalized within-repertoire ranks of inferred template counts. Generation probabilities in a later analysis came from a VDJ recombination model fitted to out-of-frame rearrangements, and those results were checked against IGoR. Hypergeometric tests were used in a later analysis to score TCR-TCR, TCR-HLA and TCR-CMV co-occurrence, with a repertoire-size bias correction applied to the TCR pairs. To estimate false discovery rates, a later analysis permuted the HLA or CMV assignments 20 times. In a later analysis, co-occurring TCRs were grouped using DBSCAN, with TCRdist sequence similarity added in when clustering inside HLA-allele-positive subsets. Repertoires with fewer than 30,000 or more than 120,000 public chains, plus five repertoires with anomalous nucleotide sharing, were excluded from co-occurrence clustering. TCRdb provides this immuneACCESS table in a form limited to in-frame rearrangements. Some clones are lacking; in checked studies, under half of them reflect an unresolved V gene, and why the rest are absent is not known. V and J calls and clone size follow that table, whereas D and trimming were derived from the DNA. The sample profile shows 100,000 to 150,000 clones; approximately 78% of them were found once. In total, the top ten clones hold around 3.9% of the sample.

Concerning this clone: Its antigen remains unidentified. Per-base quality was not reported, and no clone a single base away is much larger than it.

Overall study outcomes, separate from this receptor: Compared with equally common non-associated chains, HLA-associated TCR beta chains in a later analysis were more clonally expanded and had lower generation probabilities. Because counts were too low, some 17 rarely observed V segments, including chromosome 9 orphons, were left out of the earlier analysis of over 550 of the donors. Because HLA typing was unavailable for some donors at each locus, only the typed subset was used in association tests. A group of highly shared sequence variants was considered likely to be a technical artifact of the sequencing pipeline. The study gave a list of around 170 TCR beta chains associated with cytomegalovirus. Across donors, most TCR sequences were observed very rarely, whereas some public TCRs were present in many individuals. A later analysis associated about 17,000 TCR beta sequences with specific HLA alleles at a false discovery rate of 0.05. Because the 87-base-pair reads could not distinguish some IMGT-functional V segments, including TRBV6-2 and TRBV6-3, those segments were excluded. The authors suggested that the approach could potentially be extended to other disease states and immunological phenotypes. V-gene and J-gene trimming of TCR beta chains was associated with a missense DCLRE1C variant in a later genetic analysis, and the association was replicated in an independent cohort. For the cohort, immune exposure information was limited to CMV serostatus. Three of the identified cytomegalovirus-associated TCR beta chains were confirmed in vitro to be specific for cytomegalovirus antigens. Strong co-occurrence of HLA alleles, especially DR and DQ, made assigning TCR associations to individual alleles difficult. In a later analysis, most CMV-associated TCR beta chains were found to appear HLA-restricted, with HLA associations seemingly driven largely by CMV exposure. Sequencing depth was assumed to be roughly uniform across donors in the presence/absence analyses, though that assumption may not hold. In a later analysis, the rate of TCR association differed among HLA loci, with DRB1 alleles having the most associated TCRs and HLA-C alleles having the fewest. Correlated functional status among segregating V segments might reflect linkage disequilibrium, but an unknown experimental factor could not be ruled out. This cohort had only TCR beta chains sequenced, and the lack of alpha or paired-chain data limited which features could be detected. Cytomegalovirus status was reported to be diagnosed by the classifier with high specificity and sensitivity in both the original and validation cohorts. A further reported finding was that TCR beta sequences accurately predicted the HLA-A and HLA-B alleles for most subjects in the first cohort. In a later analysis, several top co-occurrence clusters were reported to appear linked to parvovirus B19, influenza, CMV and Epstein-Barr virus. In a later genetic analysis, fewer N-insertions in productive TCRs were reported among donors in an Asian-associated ancestry cluster than the roughly 700-donor mean. Broadly in line with IMGT annotations, most TCR beta V segments showed up in productive rearrangements about 87% or about 30% of the time in an earlier analysis of several hundred of the donors.

The CDR3 holds 14 amino acids from the cysteine to the phenylalanine. Only the CDR3 portion is preserved as DNA: 42 bases, with reading frame beginning at the first base. CDR1 is given as SGHTA and CDR2 as FQGTGA, both from the germline V gene. For this chain, trimming is 2 bases at the V end and 4 bases at the J end, and the number of junction bases without a gene match is 3. The cohort consisted of 600 or so healthy bone marrow donors. Cohort members were all nominally healthy when sampled, although unrecorded immune exposures were likely present. The donor was CMV seronegative and belonged to the group of more than 300 seronegative cohort members. Every donor gave a peripheral blood sample, and the peripheral blood mononuclear cells from that sample were used for TCR beta sequencing. Genomic DNA was extracted from the blood cell samples with the Qiagen DNeasy Blood Extraction Kit.

This chain joins TRBV7-3 to TRBJ2-5; TRBD2 lines up with 8 middle nucleotides. The sequenced material came from PBMCs. This receptor was taken from a middle-aged man in good health and CMV-seronegative. In nucleotides, the sequence is TGTGCCAGCAGCTTAGACGGGACTAGAGAGACCCAGTACTTC. Its protein is CASSLDGTRETQYF.